This T cell receptor beta chain was observed in a study of shared clonotypes between healthy human individuals. This CDR3 has 15 residues. CDR1 and CDR2 from the germline V gene are KGHSH and LQKENI. With V trimmed by 6 bases and J by 11 bases, 17 bases remained unmatched. Clones were sequenced by immunoSEQ multiplex PCR, and TCRdb holds only the in-frame ones, with some missing. This table holds about 500,000 clones, about 74% found once. The receptor comes from a middle-aged woman in good health. Some clones in this sample may be carry-over from other donors' samples. The rearrangement links TRBV18 to TRBJ1-1; TRBD1 matches at 8 bases. The specimen sequenced was PBMCs. CDR3 protein: CASSQGASPTSAAFF. The CDR3 DNA reads TGTGCCAGCTCTCAGGGGGCCTCCCCAACCTCCGCGGCTTTCTTT.